This TCR beta chain derives from a study of pediatric ulcerative colitis. A note on this clone: Its antigen is undetermined.

Regarding the study as a whole: A couple of patients had blood samples with substantially reduced template counts.

The germline V gene has CDR1 MNHEY and CDR2 SVGAGI. V lost 2 bases, J lost 8 bases, and 6 bases stayed unmatched. CDR3 length equals 14 residues. Generated by immunoSEQ multiplex PCR, the TCRdb table keeps only in-frame clones and is missing some. The data show 40,000 to 55,000 clones, with about 79% seen just once and under 4% held by the top ten. The rectum was sampled with one to two pinch biopsies at colonoscopy. This clonotype was obtained from a girl aged 5-17 years with moderate ulcerative colitis. V usage is TRBV6-5 and J usage is TRBJ1-2, with TRBD1 matching over 9 bases. Sequencing was done on a sample of gut tissue. The CDR3 coding sequence is TGTGCCAGCAGTTACACAGGGGGCGCGTGGGGCTACACCTTC. It is translated as CASSYTGGAWGYTF.